The 3 T cell receptor beta chains below all came from one sample that was sequenced in a study of cytomegalovirus exposure and HLA in healthy donors. TCRdb's copy holds only in-frame clones and misses some; the assay was immunoSEQ multiplex PCR. Of tens of thousands of clones in the sample, 70% to 90% were seen once. Sample: PBMCs. These receptors came from a man younger than 45 in good health and CMV-seronegative.

This clone was picked up one time. This chain connects TRBV6-5 to TRBJ1-2, with D perhaps matching TRBD1 (6 bases). The CDR3 spans 14 residues. V was clipped by 0 bases and J by 8 bases, with 13 bases between them. CDR1 is MNHEY, CDR2 SVGAGI, per germline. The DNA for the CDR3 is TGTGCCAGCAGTTACTCCGAGGGGGGGATGGGCTACACCTTC. It codes for CASSYSEGGMGYTF.

The chain joins TRBV7-3 to TRBJ2-1, with 7 bases matching TRBD1. V lost 5 bases to trimming and J lost 6 bases; unmatched junction nucleotides: 7. Germline CDR1 reads SGHTA; CDR2 reads FQGTGA. This CDR3 spans 14 amino acids. CDR3 sequence (DNA): TGTGCCAGCAGCCCACGGGACAGCCTCAATGAGCAGTTCTTC. This translates into CASSPRDSLNEQFF. Full variable domain (remainder filled in from reference TRBV7-3 and TRBJ2-1): GAGVSQTPSNKVTEKGKYVELRCDPISGHTALYWYRQSLGQGPEFLIYFQGTGAADDSGLPNDRFFAVRPEGSVSTLKIQRTERGDSAVYLCASSPRDSLNEQFFGPGTRLTVL.

This clone showed up just once. The rearrangement joins TRBV5-4 to TRBJ2-1; D not certain. CDR3 length equals 13 residues. The germline V gene encodes CDR1 SGHNT and CDR2 YYREEE (reference sequence). V shed 6 bases and J shed 8 bases, with 15 bases lying between them. CDR3 coding DNA: TGTGCCAGCACCCTCGACCGCGGCGATGAGCAGTTCTTC. Residues: CASTLDRGDEQFF.